Presented here are 9 T cell receptor beta chains from one specimen sequenced in a study of cytomegalovirus exposure and HLA in healthy donors. 60 Vbeta and 13 Jbeta primers were used in PCR. Generated by immunoSEQ multiplex PCR, the TCRdb table keeps only in-frame clones and is missing some. This table holds under 200,000 clones, roughly 70% found once. Source material: PBMCs. The source is a woman aged 25 to 39 in good health and CMV-seronegative.

This rearrangement joins TRBV5-1 to TRBJ2-3, with D possibly matching TRBD2 (6 bases). Germline V gives CDR1 SGHRS, CDR2 YFSETQ. The CDR3 runs to 15 residues. Trimming took off 4 bases at V and 2 bases at J, with 14 bases between the two ends. The CDR3 loop is CASSPGLTFTDTQYF. The CDR3 DNA follows: TGCGCCAGCAGCCCGGGACTTACCTTCACAGATACGCAGTATTTT.

The V gene is TRBV19, the J gene TRBJ2-2, with 9 bases aligning to TRBD1. The CDR3 has 15 residues. V dropped 8 bases and J dropped 4; count of bases not matched to a gene: 8. CDR1 is LNHDA, CDR2 SQIVND, per germline (reference sequence). This CDR3 reads CASLQTGGFTGELFF. CDR3 coding DNA: TGTGCCAGTCTCCAAACAGGGGGCTTCACCGGGGAGCTGTTTTTT.

CDR3 sequence: CASSQDLTGGYNEQFF. DNA of the CDR3: TGCGCCAGCAGCCAAGATCTCACGGGAGGGTACAATGAGCAGTTCTTC. V gene TRBV4-1 combines with J gene TRBJ2-1, with 8 nucleotides matching TRBD2. V trimming: 0 bases; J trimming: 4 bases; junction bases outside the gene matches: 5. The V gene's germline CDR1 is MGHRA and CDR2 YSYEKL. CDR3 length equals 16 residues.

CDR3 sequence reads: CASGQGLWSEAFF. The CDR3 DNA follows: TGTGCCTCGGGACAGGGGTTGTGGAGTGAAGCTTTCTTT. V gene TRBV30 combines with J gene TRBJ1-1, with 10 bases lining up with TRBD1. V lost 7 bases and J lost 7; bases outside the gene matches: 9. The CDR3 runs to 13 residues. Per the germline V gene, CDR1 is GTSNPN and CDR2 is SVGIG (reference sequence). The whole variable domain, filled in from reference TRBV30 and TRBJ1-1, reads SQTIHQWPATLVQPVGSPLSLECTVEGTSNPNLYWYRQAAGRGLQLLFYSVGIGQISSEVPQNLSASRPQDRQFILSSKKLLLSDSGFYLCASGQGLWSEAFFGQGTRLTVV.

The rearrangement uses TRBV5-4 and TRBJ2-4, with TRBD1 matching 8 bases. The V segment lost 4 bases and the J segment 8 bases; nucleotides outside the gene matches: 2. The germline V gene has CDR1 SGHNT and CDR2 YYREEE (reference sequence). CDR3 size: 12 residues. The CDR3 region has the DNA TGTGCCAGCAGCGGGACAGGTTACATTCAGTACTTC. Translated, it gives CASSGTGYIQYF.

The V call is TRBV5-4, the J call TRBJ2-2, with 10 bases fitting TRBD2. Trimming took 2 bases from V and 3 from J; bases not matched to a gene: 7. Germline V gene lookup returns CDR1 SGHNT and CDR2 YYREEE (reference sequence). This CDR3 has 17 amino acids. Here the CDR3 reads CASSFPSGSGDTGELFF. For the CDR3, the DNA is TGTGCCAGCAGCTTCCCTAGCGGGAGCGGAGACACCGGGGAGCTGTTTTTT.

This chain joins TRBV6-5 and TRBJ2-7, with D maybe TRBD2 (6 bases). From germline, CDR1 is MNHEY and CDR2 SVGAGI. The length of the CDR3 is 14 residues. Between the trimmed V and J ends, which lost 2 bases and 7 bases, there was a span of 15 bases. The CDR3 loop reads CASSYVGGSREQYF. As DNA, the CDR3 is TGTGCCAGCAGTTACGTGGGGGGTTCGCGAGAGCAGTACTTC.

This clone was seen just once. The chain employs TRBV7-6 and TRBJ2-7; D call uncertain. Germline loops: CDR1 SGHVS, CDR2 FNYEAQ. The CDR3 loop spans 14 amino acids. The V end was cut by 1 base, the J end by 2 bases, with 9 bases between. As DNA, the CDR3 is TGTGCCAGCAGCTTAGATCCTGCAGCCTACGAGCAGTACTTC. It codes for CASSLDPAAYEQYF. The full variable domain, completed using reference TRBV7-6 and TRBJ2-7, is GAGVSQSPRYKVTKRGQDVALRCDPISGHVSLYWYRQALGQGPEFLTYFNYEAQQDKSGLPNDRFSAERPEGSISTLTIQRTEQRDSAMYRCASSLDPAAYEQYFGPGTRLTVT.

Turning to this clone: An end of the junction does not agree with germline; a read error may underlie this. The rearrangement links TRBV5-1 to TRBJ2-7; D not resolved. There are 12 residues in the CDR3. Looked up from germline, CDR1 is SGHRS and CDR2 is YFSETQ. CDR3 nucleotide sequence: TGCGTCAGCAGCTTACACCCCTACGAGCAGTACTTC. Amino acids: CVSSLHPYEQYF.